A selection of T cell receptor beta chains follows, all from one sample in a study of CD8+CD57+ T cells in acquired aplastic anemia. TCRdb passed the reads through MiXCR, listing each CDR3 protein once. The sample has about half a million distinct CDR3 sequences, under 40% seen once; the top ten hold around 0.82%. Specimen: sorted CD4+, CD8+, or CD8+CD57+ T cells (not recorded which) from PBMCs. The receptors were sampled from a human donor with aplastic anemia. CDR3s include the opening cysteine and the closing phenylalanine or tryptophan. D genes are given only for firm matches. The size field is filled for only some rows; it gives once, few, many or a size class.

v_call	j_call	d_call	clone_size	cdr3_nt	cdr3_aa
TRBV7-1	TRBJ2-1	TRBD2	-	TGTGCCAGCAGCGCAGACCCCCCCTCTAGCGGGAGGGCCTACAATGAGCAGTTCTTC	CASSADPPSSGRAYNEQFF
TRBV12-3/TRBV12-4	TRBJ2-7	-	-	TGTGCCAGCAGCCAAGCCGCGACCTACGAGCAGTACTTC	CASSQAATYEQYF
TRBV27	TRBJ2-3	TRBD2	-	TGTGCCAGCAGCCCCGGGGGGAGGGATACGCAGTATTTT	CASSPGGRDTQYF
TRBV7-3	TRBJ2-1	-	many	TGTGCCAGCAGCTTCCTAGCGTACAATGAGCAGTTCTTC	CASSFLAYNEQFF
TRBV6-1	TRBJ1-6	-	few	TGTGCCAGCAGTGAATACAGGACGGGCAATTCACCCCTCCACTTT	CASSEYRTGNSPLHF
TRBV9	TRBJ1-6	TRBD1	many	TGTGCCAGCAGCTCACCCCGGAAGGGGACAGAGCCTAATTCACCCCTCCACTTT	CASSSPRKGTEPNSPLHF
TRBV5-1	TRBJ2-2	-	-	TGCGCCAGCAGCTCGATCGACGGTTACAACGGGGAGCTGTTTTTT	CASSSIDGYNGELFF
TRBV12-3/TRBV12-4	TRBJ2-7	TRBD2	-	TGTGCCAGCAGTCGAGCCAGCGGGAGGGCTGGCGAGCAGTACTTC	CASSRASGRAGEQYF
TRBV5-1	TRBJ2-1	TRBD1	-	TGCGCCAGCAGCTTCTGGACAGGGGTCAATGAGCAGTTCTTC	CASSFWTGVNEQFF
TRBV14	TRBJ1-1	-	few	TGTGCCAGCAGCCAAGTAGCGGGGACCACTGAAGCTTTCTTT	CASSQVAGTTEAFF
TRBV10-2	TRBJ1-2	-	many	TGCGCCAGCAGCAACCCCCTGGACAAGTCCCCTGGTGGCTATGGCTACACCTTC	CASSNPLDKSPGGYGYTF
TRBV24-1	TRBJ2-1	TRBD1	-	TGTGCCACCAGGGGACAGGGGGCAGAGATCAATGAGCAGTTCTTC	CATRGQGAEINEQFF
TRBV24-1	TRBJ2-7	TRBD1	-	TGTGCCACCAGTGACTTACTGACAGGGGGAGAGCAGTACTTC	CATSDLLTGGEQYF
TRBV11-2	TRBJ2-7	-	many	TGTGCCAGCAGTCGGGACGGATCCCCCTACGAGCAGTACTTC	CASSRDGSPYEQYF
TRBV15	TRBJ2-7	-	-	TGTGCCACCAGCAGACCGGGAAGCTCCTACGAGCAGTACTTC	CATSRPGSSYEQYF
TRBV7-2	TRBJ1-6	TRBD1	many	TGTGCCAGCAGCCCTAGACAGGGGCCTAATAATTCACCCCTCCACTTT	CASSPRQGPNNSPLHF
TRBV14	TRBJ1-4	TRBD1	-	TGTGCCAGCAGCCAACGGACAGGCCGAAATGAAAAACTGTTTTTT	CASSQRTGRNEKLFF
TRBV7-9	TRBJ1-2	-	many	TGTGCCAGCAGCTTAGCGCAGGGCTACACCTTC	CASSLAQGYTF
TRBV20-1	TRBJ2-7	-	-	TGCAGTGCTAGAGACCCCTGGGGGGCGGGGATCCACGAGCAGTACTTC	CSARDPWGAGIHEQYF
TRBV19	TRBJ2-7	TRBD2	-	TGTGCCAGTAGTGCCCCACGTAGCGGGAGCTCCGAGCAGTACTTC	CASSAPRSGSSEQYF
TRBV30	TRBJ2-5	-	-	TGTGCCTGGAGAACCGAGACCCAGTACTTC	CAWRTETQYF
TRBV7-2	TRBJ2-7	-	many	TGTGCCAGCAGCCGGACTATCTCCTACGAGCAGTACTTC	CASSRTISYEQYF
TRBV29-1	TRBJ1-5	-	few	TGCAGCGTTGAGGTCGGGGGGAATGATCAGCCCCAGCATTTT	CSVEVGGNDQPQHF
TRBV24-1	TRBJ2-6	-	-	TGTGCCACCAGTGCTCTAGGGGCCAACGTCCTGACTTTC	CATSALGANVLTF
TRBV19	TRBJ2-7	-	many	TGTGCCAGTAGTTGGACGGGACCCGTAGCCTCCTACGAGCAGTACTTC	CASSWTGPVASYEQYF
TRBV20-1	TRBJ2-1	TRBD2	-	TGCAGTGCCTTAGCGGGGGGGCGATACAATGAGCAGTTCTTC	CSALAGGRYNEQFF
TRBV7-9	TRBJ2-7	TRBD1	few	TGTGCCAGCAGCCCTGGACAGGGCCCCTACGGGCAGTACTTC	CASSPGQGPYGQYF
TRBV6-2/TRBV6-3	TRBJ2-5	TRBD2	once	TGTGCCAGCGGCGTAGCGGGGCAAGAGACCCAGTACTTC	CASGVAGQETQYF
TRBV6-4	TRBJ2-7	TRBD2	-	TGTGCCAGCAGTGACCTACTGGGACTAGCGGGAGGGCCGGGGAGCGAGCAGTACTTC	CASSDLLGLAGGPGSEQYF
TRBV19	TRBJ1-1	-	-	TGTGCCAGTAGTTTGGGATCTGAAGCTTTCTTT	CASSLGSEAFF
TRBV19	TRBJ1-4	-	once	TGTGCCAGTAGTAACTTTAGGGAGGAGAATGAAAAACTGTTTTTT	CASSNFREENEKLFF
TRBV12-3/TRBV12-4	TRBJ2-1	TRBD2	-	TGTGCCAGCAGCCATCCGGGACTAGCGGACAATGAGCAGTTCTTC	CASSHPGLADNEQFF
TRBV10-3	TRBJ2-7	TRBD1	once	TGTGCCATCAGTCCTGGGACAGGGGACGAGCAGTACTTC	CAISPGTGDEQYF
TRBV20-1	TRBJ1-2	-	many	TGCAGTGCTAGCCCAACAGGGCTTGGCTACACCTTC	CSASPTGLGYTF
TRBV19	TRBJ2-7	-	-	TGTGCCAGTCCCCTTAATGCGGGCGAGCAGTACTTC	CASPLNAGEQYF
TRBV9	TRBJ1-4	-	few	TGTGCCAGCAGCGTAGGGCAGGGCTGGGATGAAAAACTGTTTTTT	CASSVGQGWDEKLFF
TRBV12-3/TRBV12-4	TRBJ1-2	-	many	TGTGCCAGCAGTACCGGACAGAAATATGGCTACACCTTC	CASSTGQKYGYTF
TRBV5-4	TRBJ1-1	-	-	TGTGCCAGCAGCTTGGATGTAGTGGGGAACACTGAAGCTTTCTTT	CASSLDVVGNTEAFF
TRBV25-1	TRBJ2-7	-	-	TGTGCCAGCAGCCAAGAGGTGGGTAGCGGAAGGGAGCAGTACTTC	CASSQEVGSGREQYF
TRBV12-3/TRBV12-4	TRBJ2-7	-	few	TGTGCCAGCAGTTTGCGACGGCCCAGCTCCTACGAGCAGTACTTC	CASSLRRPSSYEQYF
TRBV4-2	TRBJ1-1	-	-	TGTGCCAGCAGCCAACTGGATTCGGACACTGAAGCTTTCTTT	CASSQLDSDTEAFF
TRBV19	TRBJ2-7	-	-	TGTGCCAGTAGTGTCACAGGGCAAGTCTACGAGCAGTACTTC	CASSVTGQVYEQYF
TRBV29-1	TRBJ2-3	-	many	TGCAGCGTTGTTGTGGGCACAGATACGCAGTATTTT	CSVVVGTDTQYF
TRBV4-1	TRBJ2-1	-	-	TGCGCCAGCAGCCAATTGGACCTCATCTCCTACAATGAGCAGTTCTTC	CASSQLDLISYNEQFF
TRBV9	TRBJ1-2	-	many	TGTGCCAGCAGCGTAGACGCAGGCTCTAACTATGGCTACACCTTC	CASSVDAGSNYGYTF
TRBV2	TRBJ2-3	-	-	TGTGCCAGCAGTTCGCAGGGTGTCTACACAGATACGCAGTATTTT	CASSSQGVYTDTQYF
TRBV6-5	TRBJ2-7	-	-	TGTGCCAGCAGTTCGGTTCGAGGCGACGAGCAGTACTTC	CASSSVRGDEQYF
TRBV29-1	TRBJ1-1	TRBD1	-	TGCAGCGTGACAGGGGGAATGAACACTGAAGCTTTCTTT	CSVTGGMNTEAFF